The rows below give T cell receptor beta chains drawn from one sample of a study of response to subunit inactivated influenza vaccine. TCRdb used MiXCR to reprocess the RT-PCR reads, holding one entry per CDR3 protein. The sample yields 500,000 to 600,000 distinct CDR3 sequences, 14% seen once. Source: PBMCs from blood, taken 11 to 12 days after vaccination. The receptors derive from a man aged 45 to 65 who received an inactivated influenza vaccine. CDR3s include the opening cysteine and the closing phenylalanine or tryptophan. The D gene is left open where the match is weak. The size entry is marked missing in some rows and otherwise reads once, few, many or a size class.

d_call,clone_size,j_call,v_call,cdr3_aa,cdr3_nt
TRBD2,NA,TRBJ2-2,TRBV4-1,CASSQAGSGAGTGELFF,TGCGCCAGCAGCCAAGCGGGTAGCGGGGCTGGAACCGGGGAGCTGTTTTTT
NA,few,TRBJ2-7,TRBV18,CASSPSRVHEQYF,TGTGCCAGCTCACCAAGCAGGGTCCACGAGCAGTACTTC
TRBD2,NA,TRBJ2-1,TRBV7-2,CASSLRIAGGHEQFF,TGTGCCAGCAGCTTGAGGATAGCGGGAGGGCATGAGCAGTTCTTC
NA,few,TRBJ2-3,TRBV5-1,CASSLTEDTQYF,TGCGCCAGCAGCTTGACTGAGGATACGCAGTATTTT
TRBD2,NA,TRBJ2-7,TRBV20-1,CSARAQGGAYEQYF,TGCAGTGCTAGGGCCCAGGGAGGGGCCTACGAGCAGTACTTC
NA,NA,TRBJ2-1,TRBV5-1,CASSLDGRVNEQFF,TGCGCCAGCAGCTTGGATGGCAGGGTGAATGAGCAGTTCTTC
NA,few,TRBJ2-6,TRBV14,CASSSQRGANVLTF,TGTGCCAGCAGCTCACAACGAGGGGCCAACGTCCTGACTTTC
NA,NA,TRBJ2-7,TRBV29-1,CSVEDRDGTYEQYF,TGCAGCGTTGAAGATCGGGACGGAACCTACGAGCAGTACTTC
NA,NA,TRBJ2-4,TRBV20-1,CSASGIAKNIQYF,TGCAGTGCTAGTGGGATTGCCAAAAACATTCAGTACTTC
TRBD2,many,TRBJ2-1,TRBV24-1,CATSDPGLAGVSEQFF,TGTGCCACCAGTGATCCCGGACTAGCGGGAGTCAGTGAGCAGTTCTTC
NA,NA,TRBJ1-1,TRBV29-1,CSVMRRGGNTEAFF,TGCAGCGTGATGAGGCGGGGGGGAAACACTGAAGCTTTCTTT
TRBD1,few,TRBJ2-2,TRBV6-5,CASSYDRGRSGELFF,TGTGCCAGCAGTTACGACAGGGGGCGGTCCGGGGAGCTGTTTTTT
TRBD2,NA,TRBJ2-5,TRBV18,CASSLPKAGAYQETQYF,TGTGCCAGCTCACTTCCTAAAGCGGGGGCATACCAAGAGACCCAGTACTTC
NA,NA,TRBJ1-1,TRBV20-1,CSGAGMNTEAFF,TGCAGTGGGGCAGGGATGAACACTGAAGCTTTCTTT
NA,many,TRBJ2-1,TRBV5-1,CASSLSSLTGDGEGRLNEQFF,TGCGCCAGCAGCTTGTCCTCCTTGACAGGGGACGGGGAGGGCCGTCTGAATGAGCAGTTCTTC
NA,few,TRBJ2-5,TRBV11-2,CASTPRANRVETQYF,TGTGCCAGCACCCCCCGGGCCAACAGGGTGGAGACCCAGTACTTC
TRBD1,few,TRBJ2-7,TRBV5-1,CASSTGQGRYEQYF,TGCGCCAGCAGCACGGGACAGGGGAGGTACGAGCAGTACTTC
NA,NA,TRBJ1-4,TRBV2,CASSVGGAGEKLFF,TGTGCCAGCAGTGTAGGAGGGGCCGGTGAAAAACTGTTTTTT
NA,few,TRBJ2-1,TRBV24-1,CATSDAAGATIEQFF,TGTGCCACCAGTGATGCGGCCGGGGCCACAATTGAGCAGTTCTTC
NA,few,TRBJ1-2,TRBV2,CASSGISLGDYGYTF,TGTGCCAGCAGTGGGATATCTCTGGGGGACTATGGCTACACCTTC